The clone carrying this T cell receptor beta chain was seen only once. This sample is drawn from a study of cytomegalovirus exposure and HLA in healthy donors. Whether this donor was CMV seropositive was not recorded. The PCR had 60 Vbeta and 13 Jbeta primers. TCRdb's copy holds only in-frame clones and misses some; the assay was immunoSEQ multiplex PCR. The sample lists some 100,000 clones, 74% seen once, with approximately 1.9% in the top ten. The CDR3 covers 15 residues. Germline CDR1 and CDR2: SGHNT and YYREEE (reference sequence). Trimming cost V 0 bases and J 0 bases, with 9 bases left between them.

Sequencing input: PBMCs. The TCR was taken from a human donor in good health. The chain couples TRBV5-4 to TRBJ1-1; a weak D match, TRBD1 (5 bases). In nucleotides, the CDR3 is TGTGCCAGCAGCTTGGTTGGGGACTTGAACACTGAAGCTTTCTTT. This sequence encodes CASSLVGDLNTEAFF.